The 30 T cell receptor beta chains below come from one sample, sequenced in a study of blood T cell repertoires in COVID-19. TCRdb's copy holds only in-frame clones and misses some; the assay was immunoSEQ multiplex PCR. The data hold 180,000 or so clones, with roughly nine tenths observed a single time. Sequencing was carried out using peripheral blood. The receptors stem from a man younger than 30 with acute or convalescent COVID-19.

This chain connects TRBV30 to TRBJ2-7; TRBD1 matches at 8 bases. The CDR3 has 14 residues. Germline loops: CDR1 GTSNPN, CDR2 SVGIG (reference sequence). With V trimmed by 0 bases and J by 1 base, 2 bases remained unmatched. The CDR3 nucleotides read TGTGCCTGGAGTGTAGGGACAGGATCCTACGAGCAGTACGTC. Protein product: CAWSVGTGSYEQYV.

This rearrangement joins TRBV14 to TRBJ2-6; no reliable D call. The CDR3 is 16 amino acids. The ends were cut back, 2 bases at V and 0 bases at J, with 8 bases in the middle. Germline V gene lookup returns CDR1 SGHDN and CDR2 FVKESK. The CDR3 protein is CASSQRRSSGANVLTF. The CDR3 DNA reads as TGTGCCAGCAGCCAACGACGGAGCTCTGGGGCCAACGTCCTGACTTTC.

V usage is TRBV19 and J usage is TRBJ1-5; D remains ambiguous. The germline V and J ends were trimmed by 1 base and 2 bases, with 12 bases remaining between them. The CDR3 runs 16 residues. Per the germline V gene, CDR1 is LNHDA and CDR2 is SQIVND (reference sequence). CDR3 residues: CASSIGRDFGNQPQHF. In DNA, the CDR3 is TGTGCCAGTAGTATAGGGAGGGATTTTGGCAATCAGCCCCAGCATTTT.

This chain connects TRBV14 to TRBJ2-3; D is perhaps TRBD1 (7 bases). The ends were cut back, 1 base at V and 2 bases at J, with 13 bases in the middle. This CDR3 has 16 amino acids. Germline CDR1 SGHDN, CDR2 FVKESK. The CDR3 DNA follows: TGTGCCAGCAGCCAAGGTGCAGGGGGGCTCACAGATACGCAGTATTTT. The encoded protein is CASSQGAGGLTDTQYF.

The V and J genes are TRBV2 and TRBJ1-1; tentative D call: TRBD1 (6 bases). This CDR3 contains 15 residues. The germline V gene encodes CDR1 SNHLY and CDR2 FYNNEI. Deletions cut 6 bases from V and 0 bases from J, with 14 bases between. In DNA, the CDR3 is TGTGCCAGCAGAAGCAGGGGTACAATGAACACTGAAGCTTTCTTT. Translating it yields CASRSRGTMNTEAFF.

This chain connects TRBV11-2 to TRBJ1-2; 8 positions match TRBD1. Germline values: CDR1 SGHAT, CDR2 FQNNGV. V gave up 1 base and J gave up 2 bases; unmatched junction bases: 0. The CDR3 runs to 14 residues. The CDR3 loop reads CASSLGTGNYGYTF. The CDR3, as DNA: TGTGCCAGCAGCTTAGGGACAGGGAACTATGGCTACACCTTC.

The V call is TRBV24-1, the J call TRBJ2-2; D gene unclear. Trimming stripped 5 bases from V and 6 bases from J, with 12 bases between. The CDR3 has 14 amino acids. Germline lookup yields CDR1 KGHDR and CDR2 SFDVKD. CDR3 protein: CATSADTLAGELFF. The CDR3 DNA reads TGTGCCACCAGTGCTGACACTTTGGCCGGGGAGCTGTTTTTT.

The genes are TRBV10-2 and TRBJ2-2; D perhaps matches TRBD2 (6 bases). The V end was cut by 3 bases, the J end by 2 bases, with 13 bases between. Germline lookup yields CDR1 WSHSY and CDR2 SAAADI. CDR3 length equals 16 residues. The CDR3 DNA sequence: TGCGCCAGCAGTGATTGGGACTTTGGAAACACCGGGGAGCTGTTTTTT. It encodes CASSDWDFGNTGELFF.

This clone appeared once. V usage is TRBV5-4 and J usage is TRBJ2-3; 14 bases are a match to TRBD2. This CDR3 contains 15 residues. The germline gives CDR1 SGHNT, CDR2 YYREEE (reference sequence). J was trimmed by 6 bases and V by 0 bases; bases with no gene match: 0. The CDR3 nucleotides read TGTGCCAGCAGCTTGGGGACTAGCGGGGGGGATACGCAGTATTTT. This codes for CASSLGTSGGDTQYF.

This clone was observed at least ten times. V usage is TRBV27 and J usage is TRBJ1-6; D may be TRBD1 (5 bases). Germline V gene lookup returns CDR1 MNHEY and CDR2 SMNVEV (reference sequence). V lost 6 bases to trimming and J lost 3 bases, with 12 bases between them. The CDR3 loop spans 15 amino acids. In DNA form, the CDR3 reads TGTGCCAGCAGGAAATTGACAGTCTATAATTCACCCCTCCACTTT. Translating gives CASRKLTVYNSPLHF.

CDR3 nucleotide sequence: TGTGCCAGCAGCCGGAGGAGAGAGACCCAGTACTTC. Translation gives CASSRRRETQYF. The chain couples TRBV14 to TRBJ2-5; TRBD2 might be the D (5 bases). From germline, CDR1 is SGHDN and CDR2 FVKESK. V was clipped by 4 bases and J by 4 bases, with 7 bases between them. The CDR3 has 12 residues. Full variable domain (rest looked up from reference TRBV14 and TRBJ2-5): EAGVTQFPSHSVIEKGQTVTLRCDPISGHDNLYWYRRVMGKEIKFLLHFVKESKQDESGMPNNRFLAERTGGTYSTLKVQPAELEDSGVYFCASSRRRETQYFGPGTRLLVL.

The rearrangement joins TRBV30 to TRBJ1-6; D perhaps matches TRBD1 (5 bases). Per the germline V gene, CDR1 is GTSNPN and CDR2 is SVGIG (reference sequence). The V gene lost 5 bases and the J gene lost 9 bases, with 17 bases spanning the gap. CDR3 length: 14 residues. The CDR3 DNA sequence: TGTGCCTGGGATCGGGGGTTGGGGGGTTCACCCCTCCACTTT. Translating gives CAWDRGLGGSPLHF. Filled out from reference TRBV30 and TRBJ1-6, the complete variable domain reads SQTIHQWPATLVQPVGSPLSLECTVEGTSNPNLYWYRQAAGRGLQLLFYSVGIGQISSEVPQNLSASRPQDRQFILSSKKLLLSDSGFYLCAWDRGLGGSPLHFGNGTRLTVT.

This chain links TRBV4-1 with TRBJ2-2; D call uncertain. Per germline, CDR1 MGHRA and CDR2 YSYEKL. CDR3 length: 17 residues. V lost 4 bases and J 6 bases, leaving 21 bases between the germline ends. CDR3 DNA: TGCGCCAGCAGCCCCTTAGTCCGGCAGGTCGTGCCCGGGGAGCTGTTTTTT. It encodes CASSPLVRQVVPGELFF.

J is TRBJ1-6 and V is TRBV6-5; D is uncertain. The CDR3 contains 12 residues. The V end lost 2 bases, the J end lost 6 bases, and 2 bases lay between the germline ends. The germline CDR1 and CDR2 sequences are MNHEY and SVGAGI. CDR3 protein: CASSYRNSPLHF. CDR3 DNA sequence: TGTGCCAGCAGTTACCGTAATTCACCCCTCCACTTT.

This clone was seen more than once but under ten times. This CDR3 is CAWSYGPTGNGNTIYF. CDR3 DNA: TGTGCCTGGAGTTACGGACCGACAGGGAATGGAAACACCATATATTTT. J is TRBJ1-3 and V is TRBV30; 7 bases fit TRBD1. The germline V gene encodes CDR1 GTSNPN and CDR2 SVGIG (reference sequence). The CDR3 runs to 16 residues. With V trimmed by 2 bases and J by 3 bases, 10 bases remained unmatched.

The rearrangement joins TRBV11-2 to TRBJ1-1; D not certain. The CDR3 consists of 13 residues. Per the germline V gene, CDR1 is SGHAT and CDR2 is FQNNGV. V lost 0 bases to trimming and J lost 8 bases, with 10 bases between them. This CDR3 is CASSLDPRSEAFF. CDR3 DNA sequence: TGTGCCAGCAGCTTAGATCCCAGGTCAGAAGCTTTCTTT.

J is TRBJ1-3 and V is TRBV10-1; D may be TRBD1 (5 bases). The length of the CDR3 is 16 residues. Germline CDR1 and CDR2: WNHNN and SYGVQD (reference sequence). With 6 bases removed from V and 0 bases from J, the gap between germline ends came to 15 bases. This chain's CDR3 is CASSEHRPGSGNTIYF. The CDR3 coding sequence is TGCGCCAGCAGCGAACACAGGCCCGGCTCTGGAAACACCATATATTTT.

The chain recombines TRBV6-5 with TRBJ2-2, with D possibly TRBD2 on 5 matching bases. Per the germline V gene, CDR1 is MNHEY and CDR2 is SVGAGI. The CDR3 contains 12 residues. Deletions cut 7 bases from V and 5 bases from J, with 8 bases between. The CDR3 nucleotides read TGTGCCAGCACTAGGGAGACCGGGGAGCTGTTTTTT. Protein product: CASTRETGELFF.

This chain connects TRBV29-1 to TRBJ1-1, with D unresolved. V shed 5 bases and J shed 0 bases, with 16 bases lying between them. This CDR3 is 15 amino acids long. Germline CDR1 is SQVTM and CDR2 is ANQGSEA. CDR3 nucleotides: TGCAGCGTTTCGAGGGCGCGGTCGATGAACACTGAAGCTTTCTTT. Protein: CSVSRARSMNTEAFF.

CDR3 sequence reads: CASSGTGRGYGYTF. CDR3 DNA: TGTGCCAGCAGTGGGACAGGCCGGGGGTATGGCTACACCTTC. The rearrangement joins TRBV2 to TRBJ1-2, with 7 bases that match TRBD1. Trimming removed 4 bases from V and 5 bases from J; junction bases left unmatched: 7. In germline, CDR1 is SNHLY, CDR2 FYNNEI. The CDR3 runs to 14 residues. Full variable domain (remainder filled in from reference TRBV2 and TRBJ1-2): EPEVTQTPSHQVTQMGQEVILRCVPISNHLYFYWYRQILGQKVEFLVSFYNNEISEKSEIFDDQFSVERPDGSNFTLKIRSTKLEDSAMYFCASSGTGRGYGYTFGSGTRLTVV.

The chain combines TRBV5-1 with TRBJ1-3; D remains unclear. The germline gives CDR1 SGHRS, CDR2 YFSETQ. V lost 0 bases and J 0 bases, leaving 13 bases between the germline ends. The CDR3 spans 17 residues. The CDR3 region is CASSLVAGPNSGNTIYF. The CDR3 bases are TGCGCCAGCAGCTTGGTCGCCGGTCCGAACTCTGGAAACACCATATATTTT.

This clone appeared once. The chain carries TRBV11-2 and TRBJ2-5; D perhaps matches TRBD1 (6 bases). V was pared by 3 bases and J by 5 bases, with 13 bases between. CDR1 is SGHAT and CDR2 is FQNNGV in the germline V gene. The CDR3 runs to 14 residues. In DNA form, the CDR3 reads TGTGCCAGCAGCTTTTGGGGGCGCGGGGAGACCCAGTACTTC. Translated: CASSFWGRGETQYF.

The chain combines TRBV12-3 or TRBV12-4 with TRBJ1-5, with 10 bases aligning to TRBD1. The CDR3 spans 13 residues. With 6 bases clipped from V and 9 bases from J, the junction kept 5 bases outside the gene matches. CDR3 bases: TGTGCCAGCAGCGGGACAGGGGCAGGGCCCCAGCATTTT. Protein: CASSGTGAGPQHF.

The J gene is TRBJ1-3, the V gene TRBV6-5; possible D gene TRBD1, 5 bases. The CDR3 contains 13 residues. Deletions cut 9 bases from V and 2 bases from J, with 11 bases between. Germline assignment: CDR1 MNHEY and CDR2 SVGAGI. In DNA form, the CDR3 reads TGTGCCAGTAGGGGCAAAGCTGGAAACACCATATATTTT. As protein: CASRGKAGNTIYF.

CDR3 loop: CASSVVGTRSNEQFF. The CDR3 nucleotides read TGTGCCAGCAGCGTAGTCGGGACTAGGTCCAATGAGCAGTTCTTC. The rearrangement joins TRBV9 to TRBJ2-1, with TRBD2 matching over 8 bases. CDR1 is SGDLS, CDR2 YYNGEE, per germline. The V and J ends lost 0 bases and 6 bases, in that order; junction bases with no gene match: 5. The CDR3 has 15 amino acids.

The chain joins TRBV19 to TRBJ1-3, with 8 positions matching TRBD1. The CDR3 totals 15 residues. Germline lookup yields CDR1 LNHDA and CDR2 SQIVND (reference sequence). Losses at the gene ends were 6 bases for V and 2 bases for J; bases not matched to a gene: 6. This CDR3 is CASSPDRGAGNTIYF. The CDR3 nucleotides are TGTGCCAGTAGCCCAGACAGGGGAGCTGGAAACACCATATATTTT. Combining the CDR3 with reference TRBV19 and TRBJ1-3 gives the whole variable domain DGGITQSPKYLFRKEGQNVTLSCEQNLNHDAMYWYRQDPGQGLRLIYYSQIVNDFQKGDIAEGYSVSREKKESFPLTVTSAQKNPTAFYLCASSPDRGAGNTIYFGEGSWLTVV.

This rearrangement joins TRBV18 to TRBJ2-1; D is perhaps TRBD1 (6 bases). This CDR3 region has 14 residues. The V gene lost 0 bases and the J gene lost 8 bases, with 11 bases spanning the gap. Germline CDR1 KGHSH, CDR2 LQKENI. CDR3 nucleotides: TGTGCCAGCTCACCACCCACAGGGTACGATGAGCAGTTCTTC. It translates to CASSPPTGYDEQFF.

The chain joins TRBV19 to TRBJ1-3, with D possibly matching TRBD1 (5 bases). This CDR3 comprises 16 residues. Germline V gene data show CDR1 as LNHDA and CDR2 as SQIVND (reference sequence). Trimming took off 4 bases at V and 0 bases at J, with 13 bases between the two ends. The CDR3 sequence is CASSTATANSGNTIYF. CDR3 in DNA: TGTGCCAGTAGTACTGCGACAGCAAACTCTGGAAACACCATATATTTT.

The CDR3 DNA is TGCGCCAGCAGTCAAACCCGGGACAAACAAGAGACCCAGTACTTC. It translates to CASSQTRDKQETQYF. The gene calls are TRBV23-1 and TRBJ2-5; maybe TRBD1 (6 bases). TRBV23-1 is classed as an ORF, of uncertain function. The length of the CDR3 is 15 residues. The germline V and J ends were trimmed by 2 bases and 2 bases, with 12 bases remaining between them.

The chain uses TRBV19 and TRBJ1-5; D ambiguous. This CDR3 has 12 residues. With 6 bases removed from V and 7 bases from J, the gap between germline ends came to 10 bases. CDR1 and CDR2 (germline): LNHDA, SQIVND (reference sequence). The CDR3 here is CASSFQRQPQHF. The DNA of the CDR3 is TGTGCCAGTAGCTTCCAGCGACAGCCCCAGCATTTT.